Given below is one T cell receptor beta chain in context. With 4 bases clipped from V and 2 bases from J, the junction kept 6 bases outside the gene matches. The germline gives CDR1 SGDLS, CDR2 YYNGEE. The CDR3 is 14 amino acids. This record belongs to a study of blood T cell repertoires in COVID-19. In the original processing: Estimated nucleated cell counts came from reference gene primer amplification. Profiling relied on immunoSEQ multiplex PCR, and the TCRdb table lists in-frame clones only, not all of them. Clonal size and the V and J genes are those of that table, whereas D and trimming came from the DNA. The repertoire holds 85,000 to 95,000 clones, with approximately 88% as singletons. One Seattle source followed patients from active infection through their disease course.

The rearrangement joins TRBV9 to TRBJ2-7; the match to TRBD1 covers 7 bases. The sequencing input was peripheral blood. This TCR came from a man in his 60s with COVID-19, enrolled during active disease. The CDR3 DNA follows: TGTGCCAGCAGCTCCCGGGACAGAGCCTACGAGCAGTACTTC. Its protein product is CASSSRDRAYEQYF. Complete variable domain (other parts from reference TRBV9 and TRBJ2-7): DSGVTQTPKHLITATGQRVTLRCSPRSGDLSVYWYQQSLDQGLQFLIQYYNGEERAKGNILERFSAQQFPDLHSELNLSSLELGDSALYFCASSSRDRAYEQYFGPGTRLTVT.